This T cell receptor beta chain was documented in a study of OX40 agonist ivuxolimab in advanced cancers. Study overall: An anti-OX40 (CD134) antibody with agonistic activity, ivuxolimab, was administered to patients.

Clones were sequenced by immunoSEQ multiplex PCR, and TCRdb holds only the in-frame ones, with some missing. The sample has about 68,000 clones; roughly 84% are singletons. Germline-derived CDR1 and CDR2 are MNHNY and SVGAGI (reference sequence). Trimming took 6 bases from V and 2 from J; bases not matched to a gene: 10. The length of the CDR3 is 16 residues. The sample in question was CD4+ or CD8+ T cells sorted from blood, obtained in a trial of the OX40 agonist ivuxolimab. This rearrangement joins TRBV6-6 to TRBJ1-1; 9 bases fit TRBD1. The sequence was obtained from an adult with an advanced solid tumor such as melanoma, head and neck, liver or kidney cancer. Written as DNA, the CDR3 is TGTGCCAGCAGGGAGGGACAGGGTAGGGTTAACACTGAAGCTTTCTTT. This sequence encodes CASREGQGRVNTEAFF.